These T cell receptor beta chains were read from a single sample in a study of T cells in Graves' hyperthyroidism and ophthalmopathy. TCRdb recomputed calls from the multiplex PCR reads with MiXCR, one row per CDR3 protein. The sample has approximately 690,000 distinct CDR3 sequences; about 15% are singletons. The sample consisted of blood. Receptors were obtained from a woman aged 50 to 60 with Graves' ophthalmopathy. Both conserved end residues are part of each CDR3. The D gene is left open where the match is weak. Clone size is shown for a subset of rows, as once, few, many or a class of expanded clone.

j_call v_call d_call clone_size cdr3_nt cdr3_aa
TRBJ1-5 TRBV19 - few TGTGCCAGTAGTATTTCCTACAATCAGCCCCAGCATTTT CASSISYNQPQHF
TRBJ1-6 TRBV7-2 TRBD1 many TGTGCCAGCAGCTTAGATGGGACAGGGGACTCACCCCTCCACTTT CASSLDGTGDSPLHF
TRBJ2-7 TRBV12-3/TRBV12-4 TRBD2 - TGTGCCAGCAGTATCTCCGGGACTAGTCATCAGCAGTACTTC CASSISGTSHQQYF
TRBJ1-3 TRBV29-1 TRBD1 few TGCAGCGTTGACCGGACAGGCTCTGGAAACACCATATATTTT CSVDRTGSGNTIYF
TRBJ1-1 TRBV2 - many TGTGCGGCCAGCAGTGGAGGCAGGGCAGCTTTCTTT CAASSGGRAAFF
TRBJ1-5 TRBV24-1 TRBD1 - TGTGCCACCAGTCCCGGACAGGGGAATGGTCAGCCCCAGCATTTT CATSPGQGNGQPQHF
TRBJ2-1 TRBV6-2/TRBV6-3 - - TGTGCCAGCAGTTTTTTAGGGCCCGCCTACAATGAGCAGTTCTTC CASSFLGPAYNEQFF
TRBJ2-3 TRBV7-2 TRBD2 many TGTGCCAGCAGCATTCCACTAGCGGGCGGTAGGGATACGCAGTATTTT CASSIPLAGGRDTQYF
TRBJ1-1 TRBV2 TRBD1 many TGTGCCAGCAAATCAGACAGGGGACCTATGAACACTGAAGCTTTCTTT CASKSDRGPMNTEAFF
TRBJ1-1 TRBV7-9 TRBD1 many TGTGCCAGCAGCGTAAGAGGGGGCGGTACTGAAGCTTTCTTT CASSVRGGGTEAFF
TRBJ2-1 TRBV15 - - TGTGCCACCAGCAGAGAAGCTATCGGAGGGGCCTGGCAGTTCTTC CATSREAIGGAWQFF
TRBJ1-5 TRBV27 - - TGTGCCAGCTGTACCACTTTGAATCAGCCCCAGCATTTT CASCTTLNQPQHF
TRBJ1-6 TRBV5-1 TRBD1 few TGCGCCAGCAGCCTTAGGACAGGGGCCGATTCACCCCTCCACTTT CASSLRTGADSPLHF
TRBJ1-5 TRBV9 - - TGTGCCAGCAGCGTAGAGGGGGGATTTCAGCCCCAGCATTTT CASSVEGGFQPQHF
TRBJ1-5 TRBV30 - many TGTGCCTGGAGTAGGGGGTTTGAGGGGCCCCAGCATTTT CAWSRGFEGPQHF
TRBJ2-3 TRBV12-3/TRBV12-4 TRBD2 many TGTGCCAGCAGTTTAATAGCGGGAGATACGCAGTATTTT CASSLIAGDTQYF
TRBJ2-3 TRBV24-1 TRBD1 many TGTGCCACCAGTGACGCCAGGGGGAATACGCAGTATTTT CATSDARGNTQYF
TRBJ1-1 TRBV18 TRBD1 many TGTGCCAGCTCACACGCCGGGACAGGGACCGTGTTGAACACTGAAGCTTTCTTT CASSHAGTGTVLNTEAFF
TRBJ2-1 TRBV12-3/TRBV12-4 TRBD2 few TGTGCCAGCAGTAGGGGACTAGCGGAAAATTACAATGAGCAGTTCTTC CASSRGLAENYNEQFF
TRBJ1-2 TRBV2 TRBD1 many TGTGCCAGCAGCACCGACAGGGTTCGTGGCTACACCTTC CASSTDRVRGYTF
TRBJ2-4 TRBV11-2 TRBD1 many TGTGCCAGCAGCTTACGCAGGGGGCAAGTAGCCAAAAACATTCAGTACTTC CASSLRRGQVAKNIQYF
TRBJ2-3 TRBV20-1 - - TGCAGTGCTCGTCGGGAGTGGACAGATACGCAGTATTTT CSARREWTDTQYF
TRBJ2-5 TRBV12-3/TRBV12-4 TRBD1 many TGTGCCAGCTCGTATTTTGGCGGGACAGGGTCGGAGACCCAGTACTTC CASSYFGGTGSETQYF
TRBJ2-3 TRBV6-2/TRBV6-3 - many TGTGCCAGCAGTCGACTCGGGACTCCAGACACAGATACGCAGTATTTT CASSRLGTPDTDTQYF
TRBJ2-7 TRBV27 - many TGTGCCAGCAGTTTAGGGAGAGAAGGCCTATCGTCCTACGAGCAGTACTTC CASSLGREGLSSYEQYF
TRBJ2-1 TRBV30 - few TGTGCCTGGAGCGGGGTTCAGGGTACCTACAATGAGCAGTTCTTC CAWSGVQGTYNEQFF
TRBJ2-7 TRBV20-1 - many TGCAGTGCAGAACAGGACTACGAGCAGTACTTC CSAEQDYEQYF
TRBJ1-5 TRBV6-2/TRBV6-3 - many TGTGCCAGCAGTTACAGGCAGGGGACCCGTAATCAGCCCCAGCATTTT CASSYRQGTRNQPQHF
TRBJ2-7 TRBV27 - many TGTGCCAGCAGTTTTAACCACATCTTTACCTACGAGCAGTACTTC CASSFNHIFTYEQYF
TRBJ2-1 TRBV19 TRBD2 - TGTGCCAGTTCCACTAGCGGCCCCTACAATGAGCAGTTCTTC CASSTSGPYNEQFF
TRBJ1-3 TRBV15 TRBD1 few TGTGCCACCCGGGACAGTCACCTTGGAAACACCATATATTTT CATRDSHLGNTIYF
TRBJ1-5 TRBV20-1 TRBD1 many TGCAGTGCTAAAGACAGGGGTTGGCAGCCCCAGCATTTT CSAKDRGWQPQHF
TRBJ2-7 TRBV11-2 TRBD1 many TGTGCCAGCAGCCCCGGGACAGGGGTCGAGCAGTACTTC CASSPGTGVEQYF
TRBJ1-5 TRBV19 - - TGTGCCAGTAGTTTATGGGCGGATAGCAATCAGCCCCAGCATTTT CASSLWADSNQPQHF
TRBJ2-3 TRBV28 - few TGTGCCAGCAGTTTGCCTAAGGGAGATACGCAGTATTTT CASSLPKGDTQYF
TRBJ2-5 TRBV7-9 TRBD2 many TGTGCCAGCAGCTTACGAGGCGGGAGCGGGGAGACCCAGTACTTC CASSLRGGSGETQYF
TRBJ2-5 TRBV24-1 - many TGTGCCACCAGTGAGGCAGGGGGGGGACAAGAGACCCAGTACTTC CATSEAGGGQETQYF